This section outlines one T cell receptor (beta chain) sequence together with its context. There is no known antigen for this receptor. One end of the junction varies from germline; a read error may be responsible. This record comes from a study of blood T cells in healthy people across ages (dated by TCRdb to about 2015). For the study in its entirety: Template switching captured roughly one uniquely barcoded TCR beta cDNA molecule per two T cells in model experiments. To track age-related changes in TCR beta repertoire diversity, the study relied on deep sequencing normalized with unique cDNA molecular identifiers. The donors were split into four age groups: young (average 16 years), middle-aged (around 40), aged (around 67) and long-lived (roughly 86). Donors of different ages were randomly distributed across sequencing lanes to avoid experimental bias. Using the same blood draw, the study looked at two additional independent replicas of 1 million unique cDNA reads for two donors, one aged 18 to 30 and the other aged 80 or older. What the research found in general, with its limitations: Donor CMV infection status was unknown, potentially confounding age-related changes in expanded clonotypes. Bulk unsorted PBMC profiling prevented conclusive comparison of naive and antigen-experienced compartments. Observed TCR beta diversity correlated strongly with the percentage of naive T cells measured by flow cytometry. Observed TCR beta diversity per million T cells fell roughly linearly with age, and a significant reduction was already apparent by age around 36. The long-lived group showed more naive CD4+ T cells, fewer expanded clones and increased TCR diversity than the aged group, suggesting age selection. Estimates of total diversity based on one million sequenced T cells were regarded as lower bounds and as underestimates.

CDR1 and CDR2 are read off the germline V gene as MGHRA and YSYEKL. Measured from the cysteine to the phenylalanine, the CDR3 is 15 residues long. Only the CDR3 region is kept as DNA, spanning 45 bases read in frame from base 1. The protocol used for the library was 5' RACE. Sequenced on an Illumina HiSeq 2500. A second about 7 to 11 cycle PCR used a sample-barcoded 5' primer and a J-beta primer mix. A unique molecular identifier was introduced onto each TCR beta cDNA molecule by a template-switch 5' adaptor carrying 12 random nucleotides. At least 2.5 million CDR3-containing paired-end reads were obtained from each sample. First-strand cDNA was synthesized from all RNA with the Mint cDNA synthesis kit, primed by a TRBC-specific oligonucleotide. Following uracil-DNA glycosylase treatment, a first 18-cycle PCR with universal primers M1SS and BC2_uni_R was performed on all cDNA. For the original study's pipeline: For normalization, 1 million high-quality reads, each with a distinct molecular identifier, were randomly selected from each sample. Reads with shared molecular identifiers were discarded instead of being binned into consensus sequences. MiTCR, run with a Q25 quality threshold and the strictest error-elimination algorithm, handled CDR3 identification, clonotype clustering and error correction. Lower-bound total TCR beta diversity was estimated with a nonparametric unseen species model using Euler transformation. TCRdb reworked the public reads: Q25 trimming with fastp, MiXCR clone assembly, productive beta chains retained. Rows with a matching CDR3 protein are joined into one entry that keeps the most common DNA and genes. It is TCRdb's table, rather than the study itself, that gives the V and J calls and clone size. Within this sample are about 750,000 distinct CDR3 sequences, with about 55% of them counted one time only. The ten largest account for roughly 37% of the sample.

The donors were 40 or so Caucasian individuals from Russia, aged roughly 6 to 95 years, who were systemically healthy. Around 10 milliliters of peripheral blood were drawn from each donor into EDTA-treated Vacutainer tubes. Ficoll-Paque density-gradient centrifugation was used to isolate PBMCs, with at least 7 million per sample. Total RNA was extracted from PBMCs with Trizol reagent, with at least 5 micrograms obtained per sample. For every donor, flow cytometry on a PBMC aliquot measured the percentage of naive CD45RAhigh/CD27high T cells. The receptor was isolated from a man older than 75 in good health. The specimen sequenced was blood. The chain is assembled from TRBV4-1 and TRBJ2-4, with TRBD1 matching 8 junction bases. The CDR3 reads CASNQDVQGAWEQYF. The bases are TGCGCCAGCAACCAAGATGTGCAGGGGGCGTGGGAGCAGTACTTC.